These 2 T cell receptor beta chains were sequenced from one sample in a study of OX40 agonist ivuxolimab in advanced cancers. The library was obtained by the immunoSEQ multiplex PCR assay. Sourced from immuneACCESS, this table was stored by TCRdb with only in-frame sequences that have V and J called. A share of the clones is absent; for the studies checked, an unresolved V gene accounts for under half, and the remainder has no known explanation. The sample table holds just over 90,000 clones, of which 94% were seen once. The ten largest clones take up over 2.5% of the sample. Sequenced here: CD4+ or CD8+ T cells sorted from blood, sampled in a trial of the OX40 agonist ivuxolimab. The receptors were gathered from an adult with an advanced solid tumor such as melanoma, head and neck, liver or kidney cancer.

V usage is TRBV5-6 and J usage is TRBJ1-1; D call uncertain. Between the trimmed V and J ends, which lost 2 bases and 1 base, there was a span of 6 bases. The CDR3 consists of 13 residues. CDR1 and CDR2 (germline): SGHDT, YYEEEE. CDR3 sequence reads: CASSFGPNTEAFF. For the CDR3, the DNA is TGTGCCAGCAGCTTTGGCCCGAACACTGAAGCTTTCTTT.

Remarks on this clone: Other nucleotide sequences in the sample specify the same CDR3. This chain connects TRBV4-1 to TRBJ2-3, with a weak D call TRBD2 (5 bases). CDR1 is MGHRA, CDR2 YSYEKL, per germline. V lost 0 bases to trimming and J lost 4 bases, with 8 bases between them. This CDR3 contains 14 residues. CDR3 bases: TGCGCCAGCAGCCAAGAGCCGGGATCAGATACGCAGTATTTT. Its protein is CASSQEPGSDTQYF.